This T cell receptor beta chain derives from a study of blood T cell repertoires in COVID-19. The CDR3 consists of 12 residues. The V end lost 3 bases, the J end lost 10 bases, and 10 bases lay between the germline ends. Only in-frame clones appear in the TCRdb table, and some are missing; sequencing was by immunoSEQ multiplex PCR. The data show more than 100,000 clones, about four fifths seen once. The receptor comes from a woman older than 75 with acute or convalescent COVID-19. V and J are TRBV12-3 or TRBV12-4 and TRBJ2-1; unclear D gene. The sample consisted of peripheral blood. DNA for the CDR3: TGTGCCAGCAGTTTGGTCATGGGCGAGCAGTTCTTC. This sequence encodes CASSLVMGEQFF.